The sequence of this T cell receptor (beta chain) was determined in a study of CD8 T cells in ankylosing spondylitis. Study conclusions and caveats: From matched ankylosing spondylitis synovial fluid, disease-linked clones were reportedly recovered at significantly enriched levels.

This clonotype has a count of ten or more. Its antigen is still unknown. MiXCR, applied by TCRdb to the 5' RACE reads, yields one record per CDR3 protein. The profile shows 250,000 or so distinct CDR3 sequences, about 10% of them singletons. J gave up 5 bases and V 4 bases, and 1 base lay outside the gene matches. Germline V gene data show CDR1 as MNHEY and CDR2 as SVGAGI. CDR3 size: 15 residues. The sequencing input was blood, either unsorted or a sorted T cell fraction (not recorded which). The receptor was isolated from a male donor with ankylosing spondylitis or in good health (not recorded which). J is TRBJ2-5 and V is TRBV6-5, with 16 positions matching TRBD2. The CDR3 sequence is CASSWGLAGGETQYF. In DNA, the CDR3 is TGTGCCAGCAGTTGGGGACTAGCGGGAGGGGAGACCCAGTACTTC.